This T cell receptor (beta chain) was identified during a study of Ad26.COV2.S vaccination and SARS-CoV-2 variants. Whole-study context: Recipients of Ad26.COV2.S got it intramuscularly, once or twice 56 days apart.

The treatment is: about 20 received Ad26.COV2.S at low or high dose, single or two shots; five or six received placebo; per-sample allocation not given. Vaccine and placebo recipients were sampled on day 63 after the first injection. Study-wide points: The analyses of TCR breadth and depth may have understated the size of total T cell responses. Recipients given vaccine exceeded placebo recipients in spike-specific TCR breadth.

Remarks on this clone: Its cognate antigen is unknown.

Produced via immunoSEQ multiplex PCR; TCRdb's table is partial and in-frame only. The sample contains around 450,000 clones, over 75% of which appear only once. This sample comprised peripheral blood, obtained in a trial of Ad26.COV2.S vaccine versus placebo. The clonotype was recovered from a person aged 18-65 years who received the Ad26.COV2.S COVID-19 vaccine or a placebo.

CDR3 loop: CASSLLGGVHEQYF. The CDR3 nucleotides read TGTGCCAGCAGTTTATTAGGGGGCGTCCACGAGCAGTACTTC. V usage is TRBV27 and J usage is TRBJ2-7, with 7 bases fitting TRBD1. Trimming took 1 base from V and 5 from J; bases not matched to a gene: 5. Germline CDR1 MNHEY, CDR2 SMNVEV (reference sequence). The CDR3 runs to 14 residues.